Shown below are 28 T cell receptor beta chains from a single sample sequenced in a study of T-cell memory formation after mild COVID-19 (dated by TCRdb to the early 2020s). The library was made by 5' RACE. The sample was run on an Illumina NovaSeq 6000. TCRdb cleaned the public reads at Q25 with fastp, built clones with MiXCR and kept in-frame beta chains. Duplicate CDR3 protein sequences are folded into a single record with the most common DNA and genes. The sample records 270,000 or so distinct CDR3 sequences, about a sixth of which are singletons. Of the sample, approximately 20% falls within the top ten clones. Input material: PBMCs or a T cell subset sorted from them (not recorded which). The source is a man younger than 30 who had mild COVID-19 (a few samples of this study predate the infection). The sample titles of this study are shuffled in the database, so cell type and time point are left out; the donor was told from shared clones.

At least ten counts were recorded for this clonotype. V is TRBV20-1 and J is TRBJ2-2; D perhaps matches TRBD2 (6 bases). Germline V gives CDR1 DFQATT, CDR2 SNEGSKA (reference sequence). Trimming removed 3 bases from V and 0 bases from J, with 23 bases in between. The CDR3 has 19 residues. In nucleotides, the CDR3 is TGCAGTGCTAGGCGCAGGGTGGGGGGTAACCTCGCGAACACCGGGGAGCTGTTTTTT. This encodes CSARRRVGGNLANTGELFF.

The chain has TRBV4-2 and TRBJ2-5, with TRBD1 matching over 7 bases. Per germline, CDR1 LGHNA and CDR2 YNFKEQ. The CDR3 covers 14 residues. With V trimmed by 4 bases and J by 3 bases, 5 bases remained unmatched. The CDR3 protein is CASSLFGQEETQYF. The CDR3 DNA follows: TGTGCCAGCAGCCTATTCGGACAGGAAGAGACCCAGTACTTC.

V and J are TRBV5-6 and TRBJ1-1; D is uncertain. Germline CDR1 is SGHDT and CDR2 is YYEEEE. The V and J ends lost 3 bases and 4 bases respectively, with 13 bases between them. This CDR3 has 14 amino acids. The CDR3 reads CASSWADGSTEAFF. The CDR3 nucleotides read TGTGCCAGCAGCTGGGCCGACGGGAGCACTGAAGCTTTCTTT.

This clonotype was seen ten or more times. The chain uses TRBV12-3 or TRBV12-4 and TRBJ1-5; no definite D call. Trimming removed 3 bases at V and 5 bases at J, with 11 bases between. The CDR3 extends over 14 amino acids. Here the CDR3 reads CASSFWGGDQPQHF. The DNA of the CDR3 is TGTGCCAGCAGTTTTTGGGGAGGCGATCAGCCCCAGCATTTT.

This chain uses TRBV7-2 with TRBJ2-2; D uncertain. The CDR3 contains 13 residues. The germline V and J ends were trimmed by 2 bases and 8 bases, with 9 bases remaining between them. Germline V gene data show CDR1 as SGHTA and CDR2 as FQGNSA. The CDR3 loop reads CASSLMGPGELFF. The CDR3 DNA sequence: TGTGCCAGCAGCTTAATGGGTCCAGGGGAGCTGTTTTTT.

A few counts support this clonotype. The chain employs TRBV7-2 and TRBJ2-2; D unresolved. The V gene's germline CDR1 is SGHTA and CDR2 FQGNSA. V was clipped by 1 base and J by 2 bases, with 2 bases between them. This CDR3 region has 13 residues. The CDR3 spells CASSLENTGELFF. Here the CDR3 DNA reads TGTGCCAGCAGCTTAGAAAACACCGGGGAGCTGTTTTTT.

The chain is built from TRBV29-1 and TRBJ2-5; TRBD2 matches 15 bases. The J segment lost 1 base and the V segment lost 4 bases, leaving 4 bases of the junction unmatched. Looked up from germline, CDR1 is SQVTM and CDR2 is ANQGSEA. The CDR3 is 16 amino acids. CDR3 loop: CSVGTSGGAIQETQYF. The CDR3 coding sequence is TGCAGCGTTGGGACTAGCGGGGGGGCCATCCAAGAGACCCAGTACTTC. Full variable domain (outside the CDR3, taken from reference TRBV29-1 and TRBJ2-5): SAVISQKPSRDICQRGTSLTIQCQVDSQVTMMFWYRQQPGQSLTLIATANQGSEATYESGFVIDKFPISRPNLTFSTLTVSNMSPEDSSIYLCSVGTSGGAIQETQYFGPGTRLLVL.

The gene calls are TRBV6-5 and TRBJ2-3, with a weak D call TRBD2 (6 bases). The germline V gene has CDR1 MNHEY and CDR2 SVGAGI. Trimming took 1 base from V and 6 from J, leaving 11 bases between them. This CDR3 is 14 amino acids long. The DNA of the CDR3 is TGTGCCAGCAGTTACTGGGGGACTGGGGATACGCAGTATTTT. This gives the protein CASSYWGTGDTQYF.

This clonotype has just a few counts. The V call is TRBV20-1, the J call TRBJ2-5; 11 nucleotides agree with TRBD1. Germline lookup yields CDR1 DFQATT and CDR2 SNEGSKA (reference sequence). Unmatched junction bases numbered 8, after V lost 6 bases and J lost 5 bases. CDR3 length: 14 residues. The CDR3 reads CSAPGQGASETQYF. The CDR3 DNA sequence: TGCAGTGCCCCAGGACAGGGGGCTTCGGAGACCCAGTACTTC.

This chain links TRBV2 with TRBJ2-4; 7 bases match TRBD2. With V trimmed by 7 bases and J by 6 bases, 6 bases remained unmatched. The CDR3 length is 13 residues. Germline V gives CDR1 SNHLY, CDR2 FYNNEI. The CDR3 region is CASKWRLANIQYF. DNA for the CDR3: TGTGCCAGCAAGTGGAGACTAGCAAACATTCAGTACTTC.

The chain joins TRBV30 to TRBJ2-1; D gene uncertain. V dropped 2 bases and J dropped 7 bases, with 12 bases sitting between them. The CDR3 is 13 amino acids. Germline V lookup: CDR1 GTSNPN, CDR2 SVGIG (reference sequence). In DNA form, the CDR3 reads TGTGCCTGGAGTTCAAGTAGTATAAATGAGCAGTTCTTC. The encoded protein is CAWSSSSINEQFF.

This clonotype was counted between two and nine times. The J gene is TRBJ2-3, the V gene TRBV9, with 9 bases identical to TRBD1. The CDR3 extends over 16 amino acids. V dropped 1 base and J dropped 4; count of bases not matched to a gene: 7. Germline V gene lookup returns CDR1 SGDLS and CDR2 YYNGEE. The CDR3 nucleotides read TGTGCCAGCAGCGTACTAGGGACAGGGATTCCAGATACGCAGTATTTT. It yields the protein CASSVLGTGIPDTQYF.

A few counts support this clonotype. The chain joins TRBV27 to TRBJ2-3; D is uncertain. Between the trimmed V and J ends, which lost 5 bases and 0 bases, there was a span of 6 bases. CDR1 and CDR2 from the germline V gene are MNHEY and SMNVEV (reference sequence). The CDR3 runs to 13 residues. CDR3 nucleotide sequence: TGTGCCAGCAGTACAACTAGCACAGATACGCAGTATTTT. Translated: CASSTTSTDTQYF.

This clonotype was picked up a small number of times. The V gene is TRBV4-3, the J gene TRBJ1-3; a possible D gene is TRBD1 (5 bases). This CDR3 region has 17 residues. V gave up 0 bases and J gave up 0 bases, with 12 bases separating them. Germline V gene lookup returns CDR1 LGHNA and CDR2 YSLEER. CDR3 DNA sequence: TGCGCCAGCAGCCAAGATCCCCCAGGGCCCTCTGGAAACACCATATATTTT. Residues: CASSQDPPGPSGNTIYF.

The rearrangement joins TRBV28 to TRBJ2-1; 8 bases line up with TRBD2. The germline gives CDR1 MDHEN, CDR2 SYDVKM. The CDR3 is made up of 14 amino acids. Trimming removed 5 bases from V and 4 bases from J; junction bases left unmatched: 4. The CDR3 loop is CASSPPGGYNEQFF. DNA for the CDR3: TGTGCCAGCAGTCCGCCGGGAGGGTACAATGAGCAGTTCTTC.

This clonotype was seen more than once but under ten times. The junction departs from the called germline gene at one end, perhaps through a read error. The chain recombines TRBV15 with TRBJ1-4, with a tentative D call TRBD1 (5 bases). Germline V gene sequence: CDR1 LNHNV, CDR2 YYDKDF (reference sequence). The CDR3 covers 13 residues. CDR3 region: CATSRGAGEKLFF. The CDR3 DNA reads as TGTGCCACCAGTAGAGGGGCGGGGGAAAAACTGTTTTTT.

In this sample, this clonotype turned up a few times. This rearrangement joins TRBV7-2 to TRBJ2-1; D remains unclear. CDR3 length: 14 amino acids. Germline CDR1 and CDR2: SGHTA and FQGNSA. V was cut by 1 base and J by 9 bases, with 13 bases left in between. This chain's CDR3 is CASSLESSSGEQFF. CDR3 coding DNA: TGTGCCAGCAGCTTAGAGTCGTCTTCGGGTGAGCAGTTCTTC.

This clonotype showed up just a few times. The J gene is TRBJ1-2, the V gene TRBV6-6; the D is unclear. CDR3 size: 15 residues. Germline-derived CDR1 and CDR2 are MNHNY and SVGAGI (reference sequence). V was pared by 2 bases and J by 0 bases, with 10 bases between. In DNA form, the CDR3 reads TGTGCCAGCAGTTACGGGCAGGAAGCTAACTATGGCTACACCTTC. It encodes CASSYGQEANYGYTF.

CDR3 sequence: CAISEVQGAVEAFF. The CDR3 DNA sequence: TGTGCCATCAGTGAGGTACAGGGGGCGGTTGAAGCTTTCTTT. The rearrangement links TRBV10-3 to TRBJ1-1; TRBD1 aligns across 9 bases. V trimming: 2 bases; J trimming: 7 bases; junction bases outside the gene matches: 5. This CDR3 has 14 amino acids. Germline assignment: CDR1 ENHRY and CDR2 SYGVKD.

This rearrangement joins TRBV9 to TRBJ1-5; unclear D gene. Germline CDR1 SGDLS, CDR2 YYNGEE. V was trimmed by 4 bases and J by 0 bases, leaving 17 bases between them. The CDR3 is made up of 17 amino acids. In DNA, the CDR3 is TGTGCCAGCAGCCCTAGGAGTCACGGCGGTAGCAATCAGCCCCAGCATTTT. Translating it yields CASSPRSHGGSNQPQHF.

This clonotype was seen a few times. The chain carries TRBV6-5 and TRBJ1-2, with a weak D call TRBD1 (6 bases). Germline V gene lookup returns CDR1 MNHEY and CDR2 SVGAGI. This CDR3 contains 13 residues. CDR3 DNA: TGTGCATCCACCCGGGGGCTCTACTATGGCTACACCTTC. Translating it yields CASTRGLYYGYTF.

The V gene is TRBV5-5, the J gene TRBJ1-2, with D perhaps matching TRBD1 (5 bases). Trimming left V 3 bases short and J 4 bases short, with 10 bases between. Germline loops: CDR1 SGHKS, CDR2 YYEKEE (reference sequence). CDR3 size: 13 residues. CDR3 sequence reads: CASSSRQSYGYTF. CDR3 nucleotides: TGTGCCAGCAGCTCGAGACAGAGCTATGGCTACACCTTC.

At least ten counts were recorded for this clonotype. The V gene is TRBV5-1, the J gene TRBJ2-4; 7 bases fit TRBD1. Germline values: CDR1 SGHRS, CDR2 YFSETQ. This CDR3 region has 15 residues. V lost 3 bases to trimming and J lost 6 bases; unmatched junction nucleotides: 9. The CDR3 DNA sequence: TGCGCCAGCAGCTACCGACAGGGCAGATCAAACATTCAGTACTTC. Translating gives CASSYRQGRSNIQYF.

This clonotype was picked up a small number of times. V is TRBV20-1 and J is TRBJ2-5, with 13 bases identical to TRBD2. The V segment lost 6 bases and the J segment 2 bases; nucleotides outside the gene matches: 15. Germline loops: CDR1 DFQATT, CDR2 SNEGSKA (reference sequence). The CDR3 length is 18 residues. The CDR3 protein is CSANSFTSGGAPQETQYF. CDR3 sequence (DNA): TGCAGTGCCAACTCCTTTACTAGCGGGGGGGCCCCACAAGAGACCCAGTACTTC.

This clonotype has at least ten counts. The chain employs TRBV7-2 and TRBJ2-2; D ambiguous. The V end lost 1 base, the J end lost 0 bases, and 3 bases lay between the germline ends. The CDR3 covers 14 residues. Germline values: CDR1 SGHTA, CDR2 FQGNSA. In nucleotides, the CDR3 is TGTGCCAGCAGCTTAGACCCGAACACCGGGGAGCTGTTTTTT. Translating gives CASSLDPNTGELFF.

This clonotype was detected only a few times. This chain uses TRBV27 with TRBJ2-5; 10 positions match TRBD1. V lost 10 bases and J lost 5; bases outside the gene matches: 7. Germline values: CDR1 MNHEY, CDR2 SMNVEV (reference sequence). The CDR3 contains 13 residues. CDR3 DNA sequence: TGTGCCACCTGGACAGGGGGTGAGGAGACCCAGTACTTC. This codes for CATWTGGEETQYF.

The rearrangement joins TRBV5-1 to TRBJ1-6; D perhaps matches TRBD1 (6 bases). The CDR3 has 16 residues. Germline V gene lookup returns CDR1 SGHRS and CDR2 YFSETQ. The V and J ends lost 0 bases and 2 bases respectively, with 9 bases between them. The CDR3 DNA reads TGCGCCAGCAGCTTGGATTCAGGGGCCTATAATTCACCCCTCCACTTT. This codes for CASSLDSGAYNSPLHF.

The genes are TRBV7-2 and TRBJ1-3; perhaps TRBD1 as D (5 bases). The CDR3 spans 15 residues. Trimming removed 5 bases at V and 4 bases at J, with 15 bases between. Germline loops: CDR1 SGHTA, CDR2 FQGNSA. The CDR3 DNA sequence: TGTGCCAGCAGCCGTAGCGGGGGATACGGAAACACCATATATTTT. Protein: CASSRSGGYGNTIYF.